This entry concerns a single TCR beta chain. The antigen is undetermined. TCRdb's table, derived via immunoSEQ multiplex PCR, lists solely in-frame clones and lacks some. The top ten clones hold 6.5% to 10% of a sample with about 15,000 clones, around three quarters of them seen once. This specimen comes from a study of chemoradiotherapy in HPV16-positive cancers. Study-wide background: A couple of HPV16-positive patients' cells yielded candidate HPV-specific clones and common motifs. Overall study results and limits: The functional HPV-specific definition rests on just a couple of HPV16-positive patients. During treatment, candidate HPV-specific clones and E7-related motifs expanded in tumor.

Samples were taken several times over chemoradiotherapy. Trimming took off 8 bases at V and 8 bases at J, with 21 bases between the two ends. This CDR3 has 14 residues. CDR1 MDHEN and CDR2 SYDVKM come from the germline V gene. The TCR was taken from a human donor with HPV-associated anogenital cancer. Source: tumor tissue, taken from a patient who underwent chemoradiotherapy. V gene TRBV28 combines with J gene TRBJ1-2; a weak D match, TRBD1 (5 bases). CDR3: CASGQTRQRSGYTF. CDR3 nucleotides: TGTGCCAGCGGCCAGACGAGACAGCGCTCCGGCTACACCTTC.